These T cell receptor beta chains were read from a single sample in a study of cytomegalovirus exposure and HLA in healthy donors. Clones were sequenced by immunoSEQ multiplex PCR, and TCRdb holds only the in-frame ones, with some missing. The table has 120,000 to 150,000 clones, 85% to 90% seen once. What was sequenced was PBMCs. These TCRs come from a woman aged 18-35 years in good health and CMV-seropositive. Each CDR3 is given with its conserved first and last residue. D genes are given only for firm matches. Clone size is shown for a subset of rows, as once, few, many or a class of expanded clone.

j_gene	len	v_gene	abundance	d_gene	CDR3nt	CDR3aa
TRBJ2-3	17	TRBV9	-	TRBD2	TGTGCCAGCACCGGGAGGGGCGGGACACTCAGCACAGATACGCAGTATTTT	CASTGRGGTLSTDTQYF
TRBJ2-7	13	TRBV15	-	-	TGTGCCACCAGCAGAGTGGGGCCAGTCGAGCAGTACTTC	CATSRVGPVEQYF
TRBJ2-3	16	TRBV5-1	-	TRBD2	TGCGCCAGCAGCGCTAGACTAGCGGCTAGCACAGATACGCAGTATTTT	CASSARLAASTDTQYF
TRBJ2-2	16	TRBV13	-	-	TGTGCCAGCAGCTTCCAAGGAAGGGGAGGTGGCGGGGAGCTGTTTTTT	CASSFQGRGGGGELFF
TRBJ2-7	14	TRBV11-1	-	-	TGTGCCAGCAGCTTTGACCCGGGGAGGAACGAGCAGTACTTC	CASSFDPGRNEQYF
TRBJ2-7	15	TRBV4-3	-	-	TGCGCCAGCAGCCATCGGTTCCAGGGCTCCTACGAGCAGTACTTC	CASSHRFQGSYEQYF
TRBJ2-1	18	TRBV30	-	TRBD2	TGTGCCTGGAGCGAACTAGCGGGAGGTGAGCTCTCCTACAATGAGCAGTTCTTC	CAWSELAGGELSYNEQFF
TRBJ2-3	15	TRBV6-1	few	-	TGTGCCAGCAGTGAAGAAGCAGGGGCCGCAGATACGCAGTATTTT	CASSEEAGAADTQYF
TRBJ2-5	16	TRBV4-1	-	TRBD1	TGCGCCAGCAGCCAAGGTCGGGGACAGGGGCCAGAGACCCAGTACTTC	CASSQGRGQGPETQYF
TRBJ2-5	14	TRBV11-3	-	TRBD1	TGTGCCAGCAGCCAGACAGGGGATGGAGAGACCCAGTACTTC	CASSQTGDGETQYF
TRBJ2-4	17	TRBV4-2	-	TRBD2	TGTGCCAGCAGCCCCTCAAGCGGGGGCTCAGCCAAAAACATTCAGTACTTC	CASSPSSGGSAKNIQYF
TRBJ2-2	18	TRBV4-1	-	-	TGCGCCAGCAGCCCGAGACCCCCGGGACTCGAAAACACCGGGGAGCTGTTTTTT	CASSPRPPGLENTGELFF
TRBJ2-2	14	TRBV9	few	-	TGTGCCAGCAGCGTAGGTCGGAACACCGGGGAGCTGTTTTTT	CASSVGRNTGELFF
TRBJ2-5	17	TRBV7-2	-	TRBD2	TGTGCCAGCAGCTCCTACCCCCGTGGACTAGCGGGAGAGACCCAGTACTTC	CASSSYPRGLAGETQYF
TRBJ2-2	17	TRBV4-2	-	TRBD2	TGTGCCAGCAGCCAAGATGCGGGAGCAGGGAACACCGGGGAGCTGTTTTTT	CASSQDAGAGNTGELFF
TRBJ1-1	18	TRBV19	-	TRBD1	TGTGCCAGTAGGTATGGGACAGGGGGCCGGGGTGCGTGGACTGAAGCTTTCTTT	CASRYGTGGRGAWTEAFF
TRBJ1-5	16	TRBV6-1	few	-	TGTGCCAGCAGTGTTGACAGATTCAATAGCAATCAGCCCCAGCATTTT	CASSVDRFNSNQPQHF